This T cell receptor beta chain stems from a study of blood T cell repertoires in COVID-19. Libraries were prepared by immunoSEQ multiplex PCR; TCRdb keeps only in-frame clonotypes and omits some of them. In the table there are 130,000 to 150,000 clones, approximately 90% of which are singletons. The CDR3 spans 13 residues. V trimming: 2 bases; J trimming: 5 bases; junction bases outside the gene matches: 0. Germline V gives CDR1 ENHRY, CDR2 SYGVKD. The chain employs TRBV10-3 and TRBJ2-5; 9 bases line up with TRBD1. Sequencing was done on a sample of peripheral blood. The sequence was collected from a human donor in a cohort sampled during active COVID-19. The CDR3 is CAISEGQGETQYF. Written as DNA, the CDR3 is TGTGCCATCAGTGAGGGACAGGGGGAGACCCAGTACTTC.